This T cell receptor (beta chain) was profiled in a study of cytomegalovirus exposure and HLA in healthy donors. Study background: Of all 400 or so donors who were genotyped, roughly 81% belonged to the Caucasian-associated ancestry cluster. Study outcomes and limitations: CMV serostatus was the sole immune exposure data available.

PCR amplification relied on 60 Vbeta primers (plus 13 Jbeta primers). Here immunoSEQ multiplex PCR was the method, and the copy in TCRdb shows in-frame clones only, minus some. The sample has 150,000 to 200,000 clones; around 83% are singletons. CDR3 size: 13 residues. The germline CDR1 and CDR2 sequences are SGHRS and YFSETQ. J gave up 7 bases and V 0 bases, and 1 base lay outside the gene matches. Concerning this clone itself: Its antigen is undetermined.

Sequenced input: PBMCs. This sequence joins TRBV5-1 and TRBJ2-1, with TRBD1 identical over 7 bases. This clonotype was sampled from a woman aged 35 to 49 in good health and CMV-seronegative. The CDR3 spells CASSLDRGNEQFF. Written as DNA, the CDR3 is TGCGCCAGCAGCTTGGACAGGGGAAATGAGCAGTTCTTC.